This T cell receptor (beta chain) derives from a study of T cells in Graves' hyperthyroidism and ophthalmopathy. A patient was excluded if there was uncontrolled infection, other autoimmune disease, pregnancy or lactation. Using RNA transcripts as the source, TCR beta CDR3 regions were amplified. HTBI primers drove first-round RT-PCR of the TCR CDR3. TCRdb re-called the multiplex PCR reads through MiXCR, storing one row per CDR3 protein. The sample lists 300,000 to 500,000 distinct CDR3 sequences; roughly 13% were seen once. This clonotype has at least ten counts. V was trimmed by 3 bases and J by 6 bases, leaving 8 bases between them. The CDR3 consists of 13 residues.

This rearrangement joins TRBV12-3 or TRBV12-4 to TRBJ1-4; D ambiguous. The TCR comes from a man aged 45 to 65 with Graves' ophthalmopathy. Sequences were obtained from blood. CDR3 DNA: TGTGCCAGCAGTTTCCCAGGCCATGAAAAACTGTTTTTT. Translated, it gives CASSFPGHEKLFF.